This T cell receptor (beta chain) was found in a study of metastatic and nonmetastatic thyroid tumors. Background on the study: Blood and tumor or nodule tissue repertoires from malignant and benign thyroid patients were compared.

The sample holds many counts of this clone. Its target is unknown. Study-wide findings and caveats: Versus benign nodules, malignant thyroid tumors reportedly had significantly higher TCR beta diversity, in blood and tumor.

Nobody among the patients had been given any treatment before thyroid surgery. Under the authors' procedure: Using the CDR3 differences seen across clinicopathological groups, the authors built a distant-metastasis classifier for papillary thyroid cancer, which was meant to discriminate distant-metastatic patients. Through MiXCR, TCRdb re-clonotyped the PCR reads. The V and J calls were determined by TCRdb, not by the authors. This sample yields about 33,000 clones, of which about a sixth are seen a single time; 9.5% to 15% belongs to the top ten. Trimming left V 6 bases short and J 7 bases short, with 24 bases between. Germline V gives CDR1 DFQATT, CDR2 SNEGSKA (reference sequence). CDR3 size: 15 residues.

The V and J genes are TRBV20-1 and TRBJ2-5; perhaps TRBD2 as D (8 bases). The source is a male donor with papillary thyroid cancer or a benign thyroid nodule (not recorded which). Some clones in this sample may be carry-over from other donors' samples. Sequenced: blood. The CDR3 DNA follows: TGCAGTGCCCCCGGGACAGCGGGAGACGTCGGGACCCAGTACTTC. Protein product: CSAPGTAGDVGTQYF.